A single sample is the source of the 24 T cell receptor beta chains below, sequenced in a study of blood T cell repertoires in COVID-19. Sequencing was performed with immunoSEQ multiplex PCR; in TCRdb, only in-frame clones are kept and a portion is missing. The repertoire holds about 160,000 clones, around four fifths seen once, with roughly 2.3% in the top ten. Sequences were obtained from peripheral blood. The source of these receptors is a man between 65 and 85 years old with acute or convalescent COVID-19.

This chain uses TRBV2 with TRBJ1-4; 7 positions match TRBD1. V lost 6 bases, J lost 2 bases, and 9 bases stayed unmatched. Looked up from germline, CDR1 is SNHLY and CDR2 is FYNNEI. The CDR3 is made up of 16 amino acids. The CDR3 here is CASSPTGTETNEKLFF. CDR3 nucleotides: TGTGCCAGCAGCCCAACCGGGACAGAGACTAATGAAAAACTGTTTTTT.

The chain is built from TRBV3-1 (or the pseudogene TRBV3-2) and TRBJ1-5; 8 bases align to TRBD1. The V and J ends lost 4 bases and 6 bases, in that order; junction bases with no gene match: 5. The length of the CDR3 is 14 residues. Per germline, CDR1 LGHDT and CDR2 YNNKEL (reference sequence). CDR3 loop: CASSPRQGPQPQHF. The CDR3 DNA sequence: TGTGCCAGCAGCCCAAGACAGGGGCCTCAGCCCCAGCATTTT.

This clone appeared a single time. The V and J genes are TRBV7-2 and TRBJ1-2; D might be TRBD1 (5 bases). The germline gives CDR1 SGHTA, CDR2 FQGNSA. V was cut by 5 bases and J by 8 bases, with 18 bases left in between. This CDR3 contains 14 residues. DNA of the CDR3: TGTGCCAGCAGCCCCGGGCCACAGGAAGGAGGCTACACCTTC. Translated: CASSPGPQEGGYTF.

As DNA, the CDR3 is TGTGCCAGCAGCTTAATGGGCAGGGGCCATGGGGACACCATATATTTT. This codes for CASSLMGRGHGDTIYF. This chain connects TRBV7-3 to TRBJ1-3; possibly TRBD1 for D (6 bases). Germline V gene sequence: CDR1 SGHTA, CDR2 FQGTGA. The CDR3 covers 16 residues. The V end was cut by 1 base, the J end by 8 bases, with 18 bases between. Full variable domain (rest looked up from reference TRBV7-3 and TRBJ1-3): GAGVSQTPSNKVTEKGKYVELRCDPISGHTALYWYRQSLGQGPEFLIYFQGTGAADDSGLPNDRFFAVRPEGSVSTLKIQRTERGDSAVYLCASSLMGRGHGDTIYFGEGSWLTVV.

This rearrangement joins TRBV5-1 to TRBJ2-6; a possible D gene is TRBD1 (5 bases). V lost 0 bases and J lost 2, with 21 bases in between. Per the germline V gene, CDR1 is SGHRS and CDR2 is YFSETQ. CDR3 length equals 20 residues. The CDR3 coding sequence is TGCGCCAGCAGCTTGGGGGGCAGGGATTCGGGTTTTGCTGGGGCCAACGTCCTGACTTTC. It yields the protein CASSLGGRDSGFAGANVLTF.

A note on this clone: An end of the junction does not agree with germline; a read error may underlie this. V gene TRBV7-7 combines with J gene TRBJ2-1; 10 nucleotides agree with TRBD2. The CDR3 is made up of 15 amino acids. CDR1 is SSHAT and CDR2 is FNYEAQ in the germline V gene (reference sequence). The CDR3 loop is CASSLQAGGASEQFF. The CDR3 DNA reads as TGTGCTAGCAGCTTACAAGCGGGAGGGGCCTCTGAGCAGTTCTTC. The whole variable domain, remainder taken from reference TRBV7-7 and TRBJ2-1, is GAGVSQSPRYKVTKRGQDVTLRCDPISSHATLYWYQQALGQGPEFLTYFNYEAQPDKSGLPSDRFSAERPEGSISTLTIQRTEQRDSAMYRCASSLQAGGASEQFFGPGTRLTVL.

The sample holds a few counts of this clone. In nucleotides, the CDR3 is TGTGCCAGCAGCTTAATGCGGGGGCAAGAGACCCAGTACTTC. This encodes CASSLMRGQETQYF. The rearrangement uses TRBV7-2 and TRBJ2-5; 7 bases match TRBD2. Germline CDR1 reads SGHTA; CDR2 reads FQGNSA. J was trimmed by 2 bases and V by 2 bases; bases with no gene match: 2. The CDR3 runs to 14 residues.

The rearrangement links TRBV24-1 to TRBJ2-1; weak D call: TRBD1 (5 bases). The CDR3 loop spans 13 amino acids. The V and J ends lost 2 bases and 9 bases respectively, with 10 bases between them. Germline assignment: CDR1 KGHDR and CDR2 SFDVKD. The CDR3 loop reads CATSDWGRGEQFF. For the CDR3, the DNA is TGTGCCACCAGTGATTGGGGTAGGGGTGAGCAGTTCTTC.

The genes are TRBV21-1 and TRBJ1-5. TRBV21-1 is marked as a pseudogene. This CDR3 spans 12 amino acids. The CDR3, as DNA: TGTGCCAGCAGCAAAGTTCGTCAGCCCCAGCATTTT. Amino acids: CASSKVRQPQHF.

This chain connects TRBV6-4 to TRBJ1-1; TRBD1 matches 7 bases. With 6 bases clipped from V and 5 bases from J, the junction kept 9 bases outside the gene matches. This CDR3 is 14 amino acids long. Looked up from germline, CDR1 is MRHNA and CDR2 is SNTAGT. The CDR3 nucleotides are TGTGCCAGCAGCCGTTACACAGGGGAAACTGAAGCTTTCTTT. As protein: CASSRYTGETEAFF.

The chain uses TRBV7-8 and TRBJ1-6, with D perhaps TRBD1 (6 bases). Germline values: CDR1 SGHVS, CDR2 FQNEAQ. Trimming took 1 base from V and 7 from J, leaving 14 bases between them. This CDR3 region has 16 residues. The CDR3 reads CASSLGYSGQNSPLHF. CDR3 nucleotides: TGTGCCAGCAGCTTAGGATATTCGGGACAAAATTCACCCCTCCACTTT.

This chain uses TRBV10-1 with TRBJ2-1; 7 positions match TRBD2. There are 16 residues in the CDR3. J gave up 6 bases and V 3 bases, and 11 bases lay outside the gene matches. Germline V gene lookup returns CDR1 WNHNN and CDR2 SYGVQD (reference sequence). Written as DNA, the CDR3 is TGCGCCAGCAGTGACCTGGGACTACCGGGCGGCAATGAGCAGTTCTTC. As protein: CASSDLGLPGGNEQFF.

The chain carries TRBV28 and TRBJ1-5; possible D gene TRBD1, 6 bases. The CDR3 totals 13 residues. The germline V and J ends were trimmed by 6 bases and 9 bases, with 15 bases remaining between them. The germline gives CDR1 MDHEN, CDR2 SYDVKM. CDR3 coding DNA: TGTGCCAGCAGCCTTAACAGGGACCGGCCCCAGCATTTT. Protein: CASSLNRDRPQHF. The full variable domain, rest sourced from reference TRBV28 and TRBJ1-5, is DVKVTQSSRYLVKRTGEKVFLECVQDMDHENMFWYRQDPGLGLRLIYFSYDVKMKEKGDIPEGYSVSREKKERFSLILESASTNQTSMYLCASSLNRDRPQHFGDGTRLSIL.

The V gene is TRBV2, the J gene TRBJ1-1, with 8 bases identical to TRBD1. After removal of 5 bases from V and 4 bases from J, the junction contained 6 bases not matched to a gene. CDR1 and CDR2 from the germline V gene are SNHLY and FYNNEI. CDR3 length: 14 residues. The CDR3 region is CASSLGQGSTEAFF. The DNA for the CDR3 is TGTGCCAGCAGTTTAGGACAGGGCAGCACTGAAGCTTTCTTT.

This clone was counted between two and nine times. V gene TRBV12-3 or TRBV12-4 combines with J gene TRBJ1-2, with 7 bases aligning to TRBD1. The CDR3 totals 11 residues. V dropped 8 bases and J dropped 8; count of bases not matched to a gene: 5. The CDR3 DNA sequence: TGTGCCAGCGGAAGGGGGCGCGGCTACACCTTC. It specifies CASGRGRGYTF.

The chain has TRBV27 and TRBJ2-7, with TRBD1 matching over 9 bases. The V and J ends lost 7 bases and 1 base, in that order; junction bases with no gene match: 8. The CDR3 length is 15 residues. Germline V gene sequence: CDR1 MNHEY, CDR2 SMNVEV (reference sequence). The CDR3, as DNA: TGTGCCAGCACCGAGGTGGGACAGGGTTCCTACGAGCAGTACTTC. Protein sequence: CASTEVGQGSYEQYF.

The V gene is TRBV6-5, the J gene TRBJ2-6; weak D call: TRBD1 (5 bases). The CDR3 runs to 15 residues. Germline loops: CDR1 MNHEY, CDR2 SVGAGI. The V end lost 2 bases, the J end lost 3 bases, and 8 bases lay between the germline ends. This CDR3 is CASSYVGVGANVLTF. The CDR3 DNA follows: TGTGCCAGCAGTTACGTAGGGGTTGGGGCCAACGTCCTGACTTTC.

The rearrangement uses TRBV18 and TRBJ2-1; 9 nucleotides agree with TRBD2. Trimming cost V 4 bases and J 1 base; bases outside gene matches: 11. The germline V gene encodes CDR1 KGHSH and CDR2 LQKENI. The CDR3 covers 18 residues. DNA for the CDR3: TGTGCCAGCTCACGCGACCTTAGCGGGAGTTTATCCTACAATGAGCAGTTCTTC. Amino acids: CASSRDLSGSLSYNEQFF.

The chain employs TRBV6-2 or TRBV6-3 and TRBJ2-7; no reliable D call. The V gene lost 3 bases and the J gene lost 7 bases, with 7 bases spanning the gap. The CDR3 length is 11 residues. In germline, CDR1 is MNHEY, CDR2 SVGEGT. In DNA, the CDR3 is TGTGCCAGCAGTTATACAAATGAGCAGTACTTC. This sequence encodes CASSYTNEQYF.

For the CDR3, the DNA is TGTGCCAGCAGCTTAGACGGTATCAATGAGCAGTTCTTC. It is translated as CASSLDGINEQFF. The gene calls are TRBV7-8 and TRBJ2-1; D gene unclear. The length of the CDR3 is 13 residues. The ends were cut back, 1 base at V and 6 bases at J, with 7 bases in the middle. Germline V gene lookup returns CDR1 SGHVS and CDR2 FQNEAQ.

This rearrangement joins TRBV28 to TRBJ1-5, with D perhaps matching TRBD1 (6 bases). Per germline, CDR1 MDHEN and CDR2 SYDVKM. CDR3 length: 14 amino acids. Trimming cost V 7 bases and J 7 bases, with 17 bases left between them. The CDR3 is CASTSGQGRQPQHF. DNA for the CDR3: TGTGCCAGCACATCTGGGCAGGGGCGCCAGCCCCAGCATTTT.

The V and J genes are TRBV5-8 and TRBJ2-7; TRBD2 might be the D (6 bases). CDR3 length: 14 residues. Germline CDR1 and CDR2: SGHTS and YDEGEE. Trimming cost V 4 bases and J 3 bases, with 14 bases left between them. CDR3 loop: CASSPGSQRYEQYF. Here the CDR3 DNA reads TGTGCCAGCAGCCCCGGGAGCCAACGCTACGAGCAGTACTTC.

This sequence joins TRBV5-1 and TRBJ2-1, with 7 bases aligning to TRBD2. The CDR3 runs to 15 residues. The V and J ends lost 4 bases and 6 bases, in that order; junction bases with no gene match: 10. Looked up from germline, CDR1 is SGHRS and CDR2 is YFSETQ. Written as DNA, the CDR3 is TGCGCCAGCAGCCCTGGGGCTAGCGGTACCAATGAGCAGTTCTTC. This codes for CASSPGASGTNEQFF.

This sequence joins TRBV2 and TRBJ2-2; a weak D match, TRBD1 (6 bases). CDR3 length equals 16 residues. V was pared by 2 bases and J by 6 bases, with 16 bases between. The V gene's germline CDR1 is SNHLY and CDR2 FYNNEI. The DNA for the CDR3 is TGTGCCAGCAGTGAACTGGGGGCTGGGGCAGCCGGGGAGCTGTTTTTT. Protein product: CASSELGAGAAGELFF.